This T cell receptor (beta chain) was sequenced in a study of blood T cell repertoires in COVID-19. Across the whole study: PBMCs, B-cell-depleted T cells, or T cells provided the cDNA or gDNA that made up the material.

This clone turned up a few times. In terms of age and location, participants ranged from roughly 18 to 90 years and lived in approximately 24 US areas. Before they entered the study, exposed participants had met a COVID-19 case within 2 weeks. The assay was immunoSEQ multiplex PCR, and TCRdb's table has in-frame clones only and misses some. The data show about 430,000 clones, with roughly 88% seen just once and approximately 1.3% held by the top ten. V lost 2 bases and J lost 8; bases outside the gene matches: 14. CDR1 MGHRA and CDR2 YSYEKL come from the germline V gene. The CDR3 length is 16 residues.

The V gene is TRBV4-1, the J gene TRBJ1-2, with TRBD1 matching 7 bases. The origin of this receptor is a young woman who had been exposed to COVID-19. Sample: PBMCs or T cells enriched from blood (not recorded which). The CDR3 protein is CASSQLTGAITEGYTF. The CDR3 DNA is TGCGCCAGCAGCCAATTAACAGGGGCGATTACGGAGGGCTACACCTTC.